This T cell receptor beta chain was identified during a study of shared clonotypes between healthy human individuals. CDR3 length: 14 amino acids. Looked up from germline, CDR1 is LNHDA and CDR2 is SQIVND (reference sequence). Trimming removed 4 bases from V and 3 bases from J; junction bases left unmatched: 3. Study-wide findings and caveats: An anticipated effect of sequencing depth on clonotype sharing among donors was recognized. Blood alone was sampled, and tissue repertoires likely differ.

Some clones are missing from TCRdb's copy, which holds only in-frame ones; the method was immunoSEQ multiplex PCR. This sample has roughly 2 million clones; more than 90% occur once, and the top ten carry 0.13%. Of note for this clone: As yet, its antigen is unknown.

The sample comprised naive CD4+ T cells sorted from blood. Subset noted: CD45RA+ positively selected. The V gene is TRBV19, the J gene TRBJ2-7; 10 positions match TRBD1. This TCR was sampled from a young man in good health. This chain's CDR3 is CASSRQGADYEQYF. In DNA form, the CDR3 reads TGTGCCAGTAGTAGACAGGGGGCTGACTACGAGCAGTACTTC.